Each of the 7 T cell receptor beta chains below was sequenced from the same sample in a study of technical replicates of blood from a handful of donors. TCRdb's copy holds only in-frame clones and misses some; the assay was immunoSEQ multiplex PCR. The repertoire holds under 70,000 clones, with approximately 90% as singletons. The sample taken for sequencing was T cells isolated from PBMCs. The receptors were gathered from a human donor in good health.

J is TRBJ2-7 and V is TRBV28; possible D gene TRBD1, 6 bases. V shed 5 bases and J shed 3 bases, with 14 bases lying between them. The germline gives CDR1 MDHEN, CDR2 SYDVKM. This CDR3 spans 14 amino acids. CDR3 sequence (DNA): TGTGCCAGCAGTCTGACAGGCGACTTCTACGAGCAGTACTTC. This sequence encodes CASSLTGDFYEQYF. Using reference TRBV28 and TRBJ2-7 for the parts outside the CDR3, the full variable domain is DVKVTQSSRYLVKRTGEKVFLECVQDMDHENMFWYRQDPGLGLRLIYFSYDVKMKEKGDIPEGYSVSREKKERFSLILESASTNQTSMYLCASSLTGDFYEQYFGPGTRLTVT.

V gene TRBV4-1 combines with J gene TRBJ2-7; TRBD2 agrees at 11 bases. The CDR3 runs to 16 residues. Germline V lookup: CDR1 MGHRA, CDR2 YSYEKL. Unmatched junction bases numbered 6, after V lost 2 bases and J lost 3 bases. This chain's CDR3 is CASSQIFSGRDYEQYF. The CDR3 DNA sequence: TGCGCCAGCAGCCAAATATTTAGCGGGAGGGACTACGAGCAGTACTTC.

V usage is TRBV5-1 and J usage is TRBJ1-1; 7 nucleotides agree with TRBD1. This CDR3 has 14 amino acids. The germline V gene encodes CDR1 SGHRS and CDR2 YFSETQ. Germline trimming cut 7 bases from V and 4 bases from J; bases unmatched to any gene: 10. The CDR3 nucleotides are TGCGCCAGCGGGGAAACGACAGGGATCACTGAAGCTTTCTTT. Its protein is CASGETTGITEAFF. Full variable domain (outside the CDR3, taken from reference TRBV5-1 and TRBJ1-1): KAGVTQTPRYLIKTRGQQVTLSCSPISGHRSVSWYQQTPGQGLQFLFEYFSETQRNKGNFPGRFSGRQFSNSRSEMNVSTLELGDSALYLCASGETTGITEAFFGQGTRLTVV.

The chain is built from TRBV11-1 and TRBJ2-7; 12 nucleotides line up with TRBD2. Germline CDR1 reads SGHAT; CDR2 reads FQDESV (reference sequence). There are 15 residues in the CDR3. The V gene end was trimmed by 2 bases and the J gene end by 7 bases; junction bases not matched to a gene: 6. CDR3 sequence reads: CASSLLAGGVEEQYF. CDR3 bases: TGTGCCAGCAGCTTACTAGCGGGAGGGGTAGAGGAGCAGTACTTC.

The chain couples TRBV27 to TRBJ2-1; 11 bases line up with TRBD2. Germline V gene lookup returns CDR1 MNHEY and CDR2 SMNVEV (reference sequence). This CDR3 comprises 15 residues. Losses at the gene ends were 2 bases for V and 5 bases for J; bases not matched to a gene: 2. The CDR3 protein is CASSLIAGGNNEQFF. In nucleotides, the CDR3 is TGTGCCAGCAGTTTAATAGCGGGAGGGAACAATGAGCAGTTCTTC.

The CDR3 spells CASSGGTASDYGYTF. CDR3 DNA: TGTGCCAGCAGCGGCGGGACAGCATCTGACTATGGCTACACCTTC. The chain couples TRBV5-4 to TRBJ1-2, with 7 positions matching TRBD1. This CDR3 has 15 residues. Germline V gives CDR1 SGHNT, CDR2 YYREEE (reference sequence). Trimming cost V 4 bases and J 3 bases; bases outside gene matches: 9.

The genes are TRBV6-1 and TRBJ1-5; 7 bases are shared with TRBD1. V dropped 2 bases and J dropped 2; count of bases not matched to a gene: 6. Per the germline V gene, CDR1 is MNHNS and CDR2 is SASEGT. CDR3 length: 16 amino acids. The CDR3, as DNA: TGTGCCAGCAGTGAACGTAAGGGGGCGCGCAATCAGCCCCAGCATTTT. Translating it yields CASSERKGARNQPQHF.